Listed below are T cell receptor beta chains from one sample, sequenced in a study of cytomegalovirus exposure and HLA in healthy donors. Here immunoSEQ multiplex PCR was the method, and the copy in TCRdb shows in-frame clones only, minus some. There are over 150,000 clones in the sample; about nine tenths occur only once, and 10% lies in the top ten. What was sequenced was PBMCs. Source of these receptors: a woman between 18 and 29 years old in good health and CMV-seropositive. CDR3s include the opening cysteine and the closing phenylalanine or tryptophan. D genes are given only for firm matches. Some rows mark clone size as missing; the rest say once, few, many or name a class of expanded clone.

V gene: TRBV27
J gene: TRBJ2-2
D gene: TRBD2
clone size: -
CDR3 DNA: TGTGCCAGCTGCCCTGGTAGCGGGAGGGCCCCCGGGGAGCTGTTTTTT
CDR3 protein: CASCPGSGRAPGELFF

V gene: TRBV6-1
J gene: TRBJ2-1
D gene: -
clone size: -
CDR3 DNA: TGTGCCAGCAGTGAAGGGGAGCCCTACAATGAGCAGTTCTTC
CDR3 protein: CASSEGEPYNEQFF

V gene: TRBV27
J gene: TRBJ2-1
D gene: TRBD2
clone size: -
CDR3 DNA: TGTGCCAGCAGTCTAGCGGGAGATGAGCAGTTCTTC
CDR3 protein: CASSLAGDEQFF

V gene: TRBV27
J gene: TRBJ1-2
D gene: TRBD1
clone size: -
CDR3 DNA: TGTGCCAGCAGTTTATTGACAGGGATGCGCGGCTACACCTTC
CDR3 protein: CASSLLTGMRGYTF

V gene: TRBV7-3
J gene: TRBJ1-1
D gene: -
clone size: -
CDR3 DNA: TGTGCCAGCAGCTTAGGGAGGAACAGTGAAGCTTTCTTT
CDR3 protein: CASSLGRNSEAFF

V gene: TRBV27
J gene: TRBJ2-2
D gene: -
clone size: -
CDR3 DNA: TGTGCCAGCAGCAGCACCGGGGAGCTGTTTTTT
CDR3 protein: CASSSTGELFF

V gene: TRBV19
J gene: TRBJ1-2
D gene: -
clone size: few
CDR3 DNA: TGTGCCAGTAGAATATCGGACCATACAGGGTGGTATGGCTACACCTTC
CDR3 protein: CASRISDHTGWYGYTF

V gene: TRBV29-1
J gene: TRBJ1-1
D gene: TRBD1
clone size: -
CDR3 DNA: TGCAGCGTTGTTCCAGGGGGTAGCACTGAAGCTTTCTTT
CDR3 protein: CSVVPGGSTEAFF

V gene: TRBV21-1
J gene: TRBJ1-5
D gene: -
clone size: few
CDR3 DNA: TGTGCCAGCACACCTCAGAGCGTCCCCCAGCATTTT
CDR3 protein: CASTPQSVPQHF

V gene: TRBV27
J gene: TRBJ2-5
D gene: TRBD1
clone size: -
CDR3 DNA: TGTGCCAGCAGGGAGACAGGGGGGCCAGAGACCCAGTACTTC
CDR3 protein: CASRETGGPETQYF

V gene: TRBV6-5
J gene: TRBJ2-5
D gene: -
clone size: -
CDR3 DNA: TGTGCCAGCAGGCAACAGGGGACTCAAGAGACCCAGTACTTC
CDR3 protein: CASRQQGTQETQYF

V gene: TRBV29-1
J gene: TRBJ2-7
D gene: -
clone size: -
CDR3 DNA: TGCAGCGTCGTACAGGGGACTGATTACGAGCAGTACTTC
CDR3 protein: CSVVQGTDYEQYF

V gene: TRBV30
J gene: TRBJ1-2
D gene: TRBD1
clone size: -
CDR3 DNA: TGTGCCTGGAGCGGAAACAGGGGGCGCGGCTACACCTTC
CDR3 protein: CAWSGNRGRGYTF

V gene: TRBV18
J gene: TRBJ2-7
D gene: -
clone size: -
CDR3 DNA: TGTGCCAGCTCACCACCCCAGCGGATCACCTACGAGCAGTACTTC
CDR3 protein: CASSPPQRITYEQYF

V gene: TRBV6-1
J gene: TRBJ1-5
D gene: -
clone size: -
CDR3 DNA: TGTGCCAGCAGTGAAGGGTGGGGGCTCGCTCAGCCCCAGCATTTT
CDR3 protein: CASSEGWGLAQPQHF

V gene: TRBV30
J gene: TRBJ2-1
D gene: -
clone size: -
CDR3 DNA: TGTGCCTGGAGCAGGGGATCCTTTCCCCCCTCCTACAATGAGCAGTTCTTC
CDR3 protein: CAWSRGSFPPSYNEQFF

V gene: TRBV25-1
J gene: TRBJ2-5
D gene: -
clone size: once
CDR3 DNA: TGTGCCAGCAGGGGACAACCGGGGTATTCCCAGTACTTC
CDR3 protein: CASRGQPGYSQYF

V gene: TRBV6-5
J gene: TRBJ2-7
D gene: TRBD2
clone size: -
CDR3 DNA: TGTGCCAGCAGTTACCCGACTAGCGGGAGTGTCGACGAGCAGTACTTC
CDR3 protein: CASSYPTSGSVDEQYF

V gene: TRBV5-4
J gene: TRBJ2-7
D gene: -
clone size: -
CDR3 DNA: TGTGCCAGCAGCCAAGACACGGACAGCTCATCCTACGAGCAGTACTTC
CDR3 protein: CASSQDTDSSSYEQYF

V gene: TRBV14
J gene: TRBJ2-1
D gene: TRBD2
clone size: -
CDR3 DNA: TGTGCCAGCAGCCAAAAGGTCGTTAGCGGGACCCCCCTCTACAATGAGCAGTTCTTC
CDR3 protein: CASSQKVVSGTPLYNEQFF

V gene: TRBV12-5
J gene: TRBJ2-2
D gene: TRBD2
clone size: few
CDR3 DNA: TGTGCTAGTGGTCAAAGACTAGCGGGCACCGGGGAGCTGTTTTTT
CDR3 protein: CASGQRLAGTGELFF

V gene: TRBV6-1
J gene: TRBJ2-7
D gene: TRBD2
clone size: once
CDR3 DNA: TGTGCCAGCAGTGTCCTAGCGGGAGGGCCCTACGAGCAGTACTTC
CDR3 protein: CASSVLAGGPYEQYF

V gene: TRBV28
J gene: TRBJ1-3
D gene: TRBD1
clone size: -
CDR3 DNA: TGTGCCAGCAGTCTAGCGAGGGACAGGGTGCGAAACACCATATATTTT
CDR3 protein: CASSLARDRVRNTIYF

V gene: TRBV10-3
J gene: TRBJ1-2
D gene: -
clone size: -
CDR3 DNA: TGTGCCATCAGTGAGACGGTCCCCCCCGCATATGGCTACACCTTC
CDR3 protein: CAISETVPPAYGYTF

V gene: TRBV7-2
J gene: TRBJ2-7
D gene: -
clone size: -
CDR3 DNA: TGTGCCAGCAGCAGCGATATCTACGAGCAGTACTTC
CDR3 protein: CASSSDIYEQYF

V gene: TRBV5-6
J gene: TRBJ1-2
D gene: TRBD1
clone size: -
CDR3 DNA: TGTGCCAGCAGCTTGTTTCAGGGGGGTGGTGGCTACACCTTC
CDR3 protein: CASSLFQGGGGYTF

V gene: TRBV5-4
J gene: TRBJ1-1
D gene: TRBD1
clone size: -
CDR3 DNA: TGTGCCAGCAGCTTTAGGACAGGGGGGGAGACTGAAGCTTTCTTT
CDR3 protein: CASSFRTGGETEAFF

V gene: TRBV7-9
J gene: TRBJ2-3
D gene: -
clone size: -
CDR3 DNA: TGTGCCAGCAGCCGAAGCGGTGGGAGAGGCGCAGATACGCAGTATTTT
CDR3 protein: CASSRSGGRGADTQYF

V gene: TRBV7-8
J gene: TRBJ2-7
D gene: -
clone size: -
CDR3 DNA: TGTGCCAGCAGCTTATACAGGGACGAGCAGTACTTC
CDR3 protein: CASSLYRDEQYF

V gene: TRBV2
J gene: TRBJ2-6
D gene: -
clone size: -
CDR3 DNA: TGTGCCAGCAAAACAGGGACCTCTGGGGCCAACGTCCTGACTTTC
CDR3 protein: CASKTGTSGANVLTF

V gene: TRBV27
J gene: TRBJ2-5
D gene: -
clone size: -
CDR3 DNA: TGTGCCAGCAGCTCCCCGACAGATAAAGAACAGACCCAGTACTTC
CDR3 protein: CASSSPTDKEQTQYF

V gene: TRBV27
J gene: TRBJ2-7
D gene: TRBD2
clone size: -
CDR3 DNA: TGTGCCAGCGGGTCTAGCGGGCTTCCCTACGAGCAGTACTTC
CDR3 protein: CASGSSGLPYEQYF

V gene: TRBV10-3
J gene: TRBJ1-2
D gene: -
clone size: -
CDR3 DNA: TGTGCCATCAGTGAGTCGACAGGTTTTAACTATGGCTACACCTTC
CDR3 protein: CAISESTGFNYGYTF

V gene: TRBV15
J gene: TRBJ2-5
D gene: TRBD2
clone size: -
CDR3 DNA: TGTGCCACCAGCACCCTTTTAGCGGGAATGGAAGAGACCCAGTACTTC
CDR3 protein: CATSTLLAGMEETQYF

V gene: TRBV4-1
J gene: TRBJ2-7
D gene: -
clone size: -
CDR3 DNA: TGCGCCAGCAGCCAAGTTGGGCGGGGCTCCTACGAGCAGTACTTC
CDR3 protein: CASSQVGRGSYEQYF

V gene: TRBV5-8
J gene: TRBJ2-1
D gene: TRBD2
clone size: -
CDR3 DNA: TGTGCCAGCAGCTTGCGAGCGGGAGGCAGGGGGTTCTTC
CDR3 protein: CASSLRAGGRGFF

V gene: TRBV7-8
J gene: TRBJ1-5
D gene: -
clone size: -
CDR3 DNA: TGTGCCAGCAGCATCAAAAGGGAGAGGCCCCAGCATTTT
CDR3 protein: CASSIKRERPQHF

V gene: TRBV29-1
J gene: TRBJ2-1
D gene: -
clone size: -
CDR3 DNA: TGCAGCGTTGCCCTCTACAATGAGCAGTTCTTC
CDR3 protein: CSVALYNEQFF

V gene: TRBV6-1
J gene: TRBJ1-2
D gene: -
clone size: -
CDR3 DNA: TGTGCCATATACTGGGAGGCTAACTATGGCTACACCTTC
CDR3 protein: CAIYWEANYGYTF

V gene: TRBV10-3
J gene: TRBJ1-5
D gene: -
clone size: -
CDR3 DNA: TGTGCCATCAGTGAGGGCCGGGGAGAGCCCCAGCATTTT
CDR3 protein: CAISEGRGEPQHF

V gene: TRBV9
J gene: TRBJ2-2
D gene: -
clone size: -
CDR3 DNA: TGTGCCAGCAGCGCCCCTTTAGCAACCGGGGAGCTGTTTTTT
CDR3 protein: CASSAPLATGELFF

V gene: TRBV7-9
J gene: TRBJ2-1
D gene: TRBD2
clone size: -
CDR3 DNA: TGTGCCAGCAGCCTAAGGTCGACTAGCGGCAATGAGCAGTTCTTC
CDR3 protein: CASSLRSTSGNEQFF

V gene: TRBV11-2
J gene: TRBJ1-5
D gene: -
clone size: many
CDR3 DNA: TGTGCCAGCAGCCGAGGGATATATCAGCCCCAGCATTTT
CDR3 protein: CASSRGIYQPQHF

V gene: TRBV4-1
J gene: TRBJ2-2
D gene: TRBD2
clone size: -
CDR3 DNA: TGCGCCAGCAGCCTACTAGCGGGAGGTTCCGGGGAGCTGTTTTTT
CDR3 protein: CASSLLAGGSGELFF

V gene: TRBV7-3
J gene: TRBJ2-2
D gene: TRBD2
clone size: -
CDR3 DNA: TGTGCCAGCAGCCAAGGGAGGGACACCGGGGAGCTGTTTTTT
CDR3 protein: CASSQGRDTGELFF

V gene: TRBV5-1
J gene: TRBJ2-1
D gene: -
clone size: once
CDR3 DNA: TGCGCCAGCAGCTTGGTGGGTCAGGGGCAGTTCTTC
CDR3 protein: CASSLVGQGQFF

V gene: TRBV19
J gene: TRBJ2-3
D gene: TRBD1
clone size: -
CDR3 DNA: TGTGCCAGTAGTTCAGGGGGCAGGGATGATACGCAGTATTTT
CDR3 protein: CASSSGGRDDTQYF

V gene: TRBV7-9
J gene: TRBJ2-7
D gene: TRBD1
clone size: -
CDR3 DNA: TGTGCCAGCAGCTCGACAGGGAACGAGCAGTACTTC
CDR3 protein: CASSSTGNEQYF

V gene: TRBV18
J gene: TRBJ1-2
D gene: -
clone size: -
CDR3 DNA: TGTGCCAGCTCACCAGGTTCCGGTGGCTACACCTTC
CDR3 protein: CASSPGSGGYTF

V gene: TRBV6-5
J gene: TRBJ2-7
D gene: -
clone size: -
CDR3 DNA: TGTGCCGCGGGCGTCGGAATCTACGAGCAGTACTTC
CDR3 protein: CAAGVGIYEQYF

V gene: TRBV5-5
J gene: TRBJ1-1
D gene: TRBD1
clone size: -
CDR3 DNA: TGTGCCAGCAGCTTGGGTATCAGGGGGCGCGGGGGAGGACTGGGTGAAGCTTTCTTT
CDR3 protein: CASSLGIRGRGGGLGEAFF